A single sample gave rise to the 15 T cell receptor beta chains below, sequenced in a study of molecular identifiers for immune sequencing clone quantification. A single record per CDR3 protein comes from TCRdb applying MiXCR to the PCR reads. The sample holds about 640,000 distinct CDR3 sequences, roughly 21% seen once. Source material: naive CD8+ T cells from blood, with Jurkat cell RNA spiked in. Subset indicated: FACS-sorted CD8+CD4-CCR7+CD45RA+ naive T cells. These receptors came from a human donor in good health. Some libraries in this study had Jurkat cell RNA spiked in.

The V call is TRBV30, the J call TRBJ2-7; 12 positions agree with TRBD1. Germline CDR1 GTSNPN, CDR2 SVGIG (reference sequence). After removal of 2 bases from V and 7 bases from J, the junction contained 6 bases not matched to a gene. The CDR3 has 14 amino acids. DNA of the CDR3: TGTGCCTGGAGTTGGGACAGGGGGCGTCGGGAGCAGTACTTC. Translation: CAWSWDRGRREQYF.

In its sample, this clonotype was seen many times. The genes are TRBV3-1 and TRBJ2-7; no clear D gene. The V and J ends lost 4 bases and 1 base respectively, with 14 bases between them. The CDR3 extends over 15 amino acids. Per germline, CDR1 LGHDT and CDR2 YNNKEL (reference sequence). CDR3 residues: CASSPVGSLSYEQYF. DNA of the CDR3: TGTGCCAGCAGCCCGGTGGGTTCTTTATCCTACGAGCAGTACTTC.

This chain connects TRBV2 to TRBJ2-1; D unresolved. Trimming stripped 3 bases from V and 1 base from J, with 19 bases between. Germline loops: CDR1 SNHLY, CDR2 FYNNEI. The CDR3 has 18 amino acids. Written as DNA, the CDR3 is TGTGCCAGCAGTGACCACTTTCAGACACCTACATCCTACAATGAGCAGTTCTTC. This codes for CASSDHFQTPTSYNEQFF.

There are many counts of this clonotype. The V call is TRBV9, the J call TRBJ1-4, with D possibly matching TRBD1 (5 bases). The V end lost 0 bases, the J end lost 3 bases, and 9 bases lay between the germline ends. The CDR3 has 15 amino acids. Looked up from germline, CDR1 is SGDLS and CDR2 is YYNGEE. CDR3 nucleotides: TGTGCCAGCAGCGTAGCTCCGGGGCCTAATGAAAAACTGTTTTTT. Its protein product is CASSVAPGPNEKLFF.

This clonotype has at least ten counts. The CDR3 coding sequence is TGTGCCAGCAGTGTTGCGGAATCCCACATTCAGTACTTC. Its protein product is CASSVAESHIQYF. The chain joins TRBV2 to TRBJ2-4; unclear D gene. Trimming took 4 bases from V and 8 from J, leaving 12 bases between them. The CDR3 has 13 residues. From germline, CDR1 is SNHLY and CDR2 FYNNEI.

This clonotype was counted many times. V usage is TRBV4-1 and J usage is TRBJ1-1; 7 nucleotides align to TRBD1. Germline CDR1 MGHRA, CDR2 YSYEKL. Trimming removed 4 bases from V and 11 bases from J; junction bases left unmatched: 7. The CDR3 consists of 12 residues. CDR3 DNA sequence: TGCGCCAGCAGCCCATCGGGGACAGAGGCTTTCTTT. It yields the protein CASSPSGTEAFF.

The chain combines TRBV5-6 with TRBJ2-7; perhaps TRBD2 as D (5 bases). Germline V gives CDR1 SGHDT, CDR2 YYEEEE. There are 13 residues in the CDR3. Deletions cut 2 bases from V and 2 bases from J, with 8 bases between. The CDR3 bases are TGTGCCAGCAGCTTCTGGACTGCCTACGAGCAGTACTTC. Amino acids: CASSFWTAYEQYF.

This clonotype showed up just a few times. V and J are TRBV7-9 and TRBJ1-5; D possibly corresponds to TRBD1 (5 bases). V dropped 5 bases and J dropped 5 bases, with 16 bases sitting between them. Per germline, CDR1 SEHNR and CDR2 FQNEAQ (reference sequence). The length of the CDR3 is 15 residues. CDR3 loop: CASSASGTEDQPQHF. The CDR3 DNA follows: TGTGCCAGCAGCGCCTCCGGGACCGAAGATCAGCCCCAGCATTTT.

In this sample, this clonotype turned up many times. The V and J genes are TRBV24-1 and TRBJ2-2; D assignment may be TRBD1 or TRBD2 (5 bases each). The CDR3 is 15 residues long. The germline CDR1 and CDR2 sequences are KGHDR and SFDVKD. V was trimmed by 2 bases and J by 3 bases, leaving 9 bases between them. CDR3 bases: TGTGCCACCAGTGATTCCGGGACGTACACCGGGGAGCTGTTTTTT. It is translated as CATSDSGTYTGELFF.

In regard to this clonotype: It may be a read error: a sequence one base away is much more abundant. The CDR3 nucleotides read TGTGCCAGCGGCGTTGGGACTAGCGGGAGTATGGATACGCAGTATTTT. Its translation: CASGVGTSGSMDTQYF. The rearrangement links TRBV4-2 to TRBJ2-3; 14 bases line up with TRBD2. CDR3 length: 16 residues. Germline V lookup: CDR1 LGHNA, CDR2 YNFKEQ. V was clipped by 8 bases and J by 6 bases; unmatched bases: 10.

This clonotype was seen repeatedly, ten times or more. The chain links TRBV4-2 to TRBJ2-1; 7 bases are shared with TRBD1. CDR1 is LGHNA and CDR2 is YNFKEQ in the germline V gene. The CDR3 loop spans 15 amino acids. V dropped 4 bases and J dropped 0; count of bases not matched to a gene: 3. The DNA for the CDR3 is TGTGCCAGCAGCCCTAGGGACAGCTCCTACAATGAGCAGTTCTTC. It codes for CASSPRDSSYNEQFF.

This rearrangement joins TRBV10-3 to TRBJ1-2, with 8 positions matching TRBD1. This CDR3 comprises 16 residues. V gave up 4 bases and J gave up 0 bases; unmatched junction bases: 7. CDR1 is ENHRY, CDR2 SYGVKD, per germline. The CDR3 spells CAISGQGTRPNYGYTF. In nucleotides, the CDR3 is TGTGCCATCAGTGGACAGGGGACTCGACCTAACTATGGCTACACCTTC.

The chain has TRBV6-5 and TRBJ2-1, with TRBD2 matching over 11 bases. CDR1 and CDR2 (germline): MNHEY, SVGAGI. The trim removed 5 bases at V and 0 bases at J, leaving 6 bases unmatched. The CDR3 extends over 17 amino acids. Here the CDR3 reads CASSDRLAGHSYNEQFF. CDR3 in DNA: TGTGCCAGCAGTGACCGACTAGCGGGACACTCCTACAATGAGCAGTTCTTC.

This clonotype was recorded many times. The CDR3 loop is CSARDHVRSYEQYF. The CDR3 nucleotides are TGCAGTGCTAGAGATCATGTACGCTCCTACGAGCAGTACTTC. The chain recombines TRBV20-1 with TRBJ2-7; D is ambiguous. The CDR3 length is 14 residues. Trimming removed 0 bases at V and 0 bases at J, with 9 bases between. CDR1 and CDR2 from the germline V gene are DFQATT and SNEGSKA (reference sequence).

Only one count was recorded for this clonotype. A much larger clone differs by one base, so this may be a read error. The V call is TRBV29-1, the J call TRBJ1-1; D is undetermined. V was trimmed by 5 bases and J by 4 bases, leaving 8 bases between them. The CDR3 sequence is 11 residues long. Germline lookup yields CDR1 SQVTM and CDR2 ANQGSEA. The CDR3 is CSVIAATEAFF. The CDR3 coding sequence is TGCAGCGTTATCGCGGCCACTGAAGCTTTCTTT.